This TCR beta chain appears in the sequencing data of a study of molecular identifiers for immune sequencing clone quantification. Findings of the study overall: Clones with over 20 RNA copies captured over 99% of effector molecules but under 1% of naive ones. Highly expanded clone sizes could be underestimated by identical TCR molecules sharing a barcode.

This clonotype came up many times. Its antigen remains unidentified. Researchers sorted naive CD8 T cells as cells that were CD8+CD4-CCR7+CD45RA+. TCRdb re-called the PCR reads with MiXCR, one entry per CDR3 protein. The profile covers 62,000 or so distinct CDR3 sequences, with about a sixth appearing a single time and about 1.5% taken by the ten largest. The sequenced material came from naive CD8+ T cells from blood, with Jurkat cell RNA spiked in. Stated subset: FACS-sorted CD8+CD4-CCR7+CD45RA+ naive T cells. This clonotype originated in a human donor in good health. Some libraries in this study had Jurkat cell RNA spiked in.

The CDR3 region is CASSQDRSKNIQYF. The CDR3 nucleotides read TGTGCCAGCAGCCAGGACAGGTCCAAAAACATTCAGTACTTC. The gene calls are TRBV6-6 and TRBJ2-4, with TRBD1 identical over 7 bases. CDR3 length: 14 residues. The germline V gene has CDR1 MNHNY and CDR2 SVGAGI (reference sequence). V dropped 6 bases and J dropped 2; count of bases not matched to a gene: 4.